Below, one T cell receptor (beta chain) is given with its context. This record comes from a study of blood T cell repertoires in COVID-19. Overall study context: COVID-19 samples from acute and convalescent phases originated in the United States, Italy and Spain.

V was clipped by 4 bases and J by 5 bases, with 10 bases between them. The germline CDR1 and CDR2 sequences are KGHDR and SFDVKD. This CDR3 spans 13 amino acids. In the authors' workflow: Estimation of nucleated cell counts relied on the amplification of reference gene primers. TCRdb's copy holds only in-frame clones and misses some; the assay was immunoSEQ multiplex PCR. The D gene and trimming were derived from the DNA, and the V and J assignments and clone size from that table. Of hundreds of thousands of clones in the sample, around 85% were seen once. Sequencing used PBMCs or T cells enriched from blood (not recorded which). The receptor comes from a woman in her thirties or forties with acute COVID-19. V and J are TRBV24-1 and TRBJ1-1; D may be TRBD1 (6 bases). DNA for the CDR3: TGTGCCACCAGTGACGTACAGGGTACTGAAGCTTTCTTT. This gives the protein CATSDVQGTEAFF.